This paragraph reports one T cell receptor beta chain. Its antigen is undetermined. This sample is drawn from a study of cytomegalovirus exposure and HLA in healthy donors. The PCR had 60 Vbeta and 13 Jbeta primers. The assay was immunoSEQ multiplex PCR, and TCRdb's table has in-frame clones only and misses some. The sample consists of about 170,000 clones, almost 75% of them appearing once. Study-wide results and limits: Some TCR beta chains (more than 150 of them) were listed as cytomegalovirus-associated. Later on, a genetic analysis was performed. It linked a missense variant in DCLRE1C with V- and J-gene trimming of TCR beta. Accurate HLA-A and HLA-B prediction from TCR beta sequences was reported for most subjects.

The V segment lost 4 bases and the J segment 8 bases; nucleotides outside the gene matches: 5. Germline loops: CDR1 SGHNT, CDR2 YYREEE (reference sequence). The CDR3 extends over 13 amino acids. Sequenced sample: PBMCs. This TCR came from a woman younger than 30 in good health and CMV-seropositive. V gene TRBV5-4 combines with J gene TRBJ1-2; 10 bases map to TRBD1. CDR3: CASSRQGAGGYTF. The CDR3 coding sequence is TGTGCCAGCAGCCGACAGGGGGCGGGAGGCTACACCTTC.